The clone carrying this TCR beta chain was detected only once. Time point in this sample: peripheral blood 6 weeks after treatment start. The ends lost 8 bases at V and 2 bases at J; junction bases unmatched: 11. Germline lookup yields CDR1 KGHSH and CDR2 LQKENI. The length of the CDR3 is 15 residues. Assay used: immunoSEQ multiplex PCR; TCRdb lists only in-frame clones, some missing. Of around 120,000 clones in the sample, approximately 90% were seen once. The sample is drawn from a study of PD-L1 blockade in urothelial cancer. Overall study: Prior chemotherapy in patients spanned 0 to 3 regimens.

The sequences come from PBMCs, collected around atezolizumab (anti-PD-L1) treatment. The receptor's source is a man aged 55 to 70 with urothelial cancer. The chain uses TRBV18 and TRBJ1-1; 7 bases are shared with TRBD1. In nucleotides, the CDR3 is TGTGCCAGCCGAACAGGGGTCGACCGAAACACTGAAGCTTTCTTT. It translates to CASRTGVDRNTEAFF.